A selection of T cell receptor beta chains follows, all from one sample in a study of vaccination and CD4 T cells after COVID-19. The antigens of these receptors remain unknown. TCRdb reprocessed the PCR reads via MiXCR and lists one record per CDR3 protein. The table lists more than 6,500 distinct CDR3 sequences, 52% of them singletons. The sequenced sample consisted of CD4+ T cells from blood, cultured in vitro. The receptors originated from a human donor in good health. Both conserved end residues are part of each CDR3. The order of the fields is J gene, D gene, clone size, V gene, CDR3 protein, CDR3 DNA. D genes are given only for firm matches. Size tells how often a clone was seen (once, few, many) or the class of an expanded clone, and some rows leave it out.

j_call: TRBJ2-1; d_call: TRBD2; clone_size: .; v_call: TRBV10-3; cdr3_aa: CAISELRLAGYSYNEQFF; cdr3_nt: TGTGCCATCAGTGAGTTACGACTAGCGGGATACTCCTACAATGAGCAGTTCTTC
j_call: TRBJ2-5; d_call: .; clone_size: .; v_call: TRBV6-1; cdr3_aa: CASRVKETQYF; cdr3_nt: TGTGCCAGCAGAGTGAAAGAGACCCAGTACTTC
j_call: TRBJ1-6; d_call: TRBD1; clone_size: .; v_call: TRBV11-2; cdr3_aa: CASSRAVGQANSPLHF; cdr3_nt: TGTGCCAGCAGCCGGGCGGTTGGACAGGCTAATTCACCCCTCCACTTT
j_call: TRBJ1-5; d_call: .; clone_size: few; v_call: TRBV27; cdr3_aa: CASSAGTGRGQPQHF; cdr3_nt: TGTGCCAGCAGTGCGGGAACGGGACGTGGCCAGCCCCAGCATTTT
j_call: TRBJ2-2; d_call: .; clone_size: .; v_call: TRBV7-9; cdr3_aa: CASSSIRPADTGELFF; cdr3_nt: TGTGCCAGCAGCTCAATACGACCCGCGGACACCGGGGAGCTGTTTTTT
j_call: TRBJ1-6; d_call: TRBD1; clone_size: .; v_call: TRBV6-1; cdr3_aa: CASRDRASYNSPLHF; cdr3_nt: TGTGCCAGCCGGGACAGGGCGTCCTATAATTCACCCCTCCACTTT
j_call: TRBJ2-7; d_call: .; clone_size: .; v_call: TRBV10-3; cdr3_aa: CAIRGTEGSYEQYF; cdr3_nt: TGTGCCATCCGAGGGACGGAGGGCTCCTACGAGCAGTACTTC
j_call: TRBJ2-7; d_call: TRBD2; clone_size: .; v_call: TRBV10-3; cdr3_aa: CAISVERDYYEQYF; cdr3_nt: TGTGCCATCAGTGTGGAGCGGGATTACTACGAGCAGTACTTC
j_call: TRBJ2-5; d_call: TRBD2; clone_size: .; v_call: TRBV7-2; cdr3_aa: CASSRTSGGGETQYF; cdr3_nt: TGTGCCAGCAGCCGGACTAGCGGGGGGGGGGAGACCCAGTACTTC
j_call: TRBJ1-2; d_call: .; clone_size: few; v_call: TRBV20-1; cdr3_aa: CSGPQGRSNYGYTF; cdr3_nt: TGCAGTGGACCACAGGGAAGAAGTAACTATGGCTACACCTTC
j_call: TRBJ2-7; d_call: TRBD2; clone_size: few; v_call: TRBV28; cdr3_aa: CASRPGGVREQYF; cdr3_nt: TGTGCCAGCAGACCCGGGGGGGTGCGGGAGCAGTACTTC
j_call: TRBJ2-7; d_call: .; clone_size: .; v_call: TRBV12-3/TRBV12-4; cdr3_aa: CASSLAGVSYEQYF; cdr3_nt: TGTGCCAGCAGTTTGGCGGGTGTCTCCTACGAGCAGTACTTC
j_call: TRBJ2-5; d_call: TRBD2; clone_size: .; v_call: TRBV19; cdr3_aa: CASAGGGKETQYF; cdr3_nt: TGTGCCAGTGCCGGGGGGGGTAAGGAGACCCAGTACTTC
j_call: TRBJ1-2; d_call: .; clone_size: .; v_call: TRBV4-3; cdr3_aa: CASSQEGGYGYTF; cdr3_nt: TGCGCCAGCAGCCAAGAAGGGGGCTATGGCTACACCTTC
j_call: TRBJ1-2; d_call: .; clone_size: .; v_call: TRBV10-3; cdr3_aa: CAIRRGQGNYGYTF; cdr3_nt: TGTGCCATCAGACGGGGGCAGGGGAACTATGGCTACACCTTC
j_call: TRBJ2-7; d_call: TRBD1; clone_size: .; v_call: TRBV12-3/TRBV12-4; cdr3_aa: CASSRQGWSSYEQYF; cdr3_nt: TGTGCCAGCAGTAGACAGGGTTGGAGCTCCTACGAGCAGTACTTC
j_call: TRBJ2-7; d_call: TRBD1; clone_size: .; v_call: TRBV20-1; cdr3_aa: CSARTGAREQYF; cdr3_nt: TGCAGTGCCAGGACAGGCGCTAGGGAGCAGTACTTC
j_call: TRBJ1-6; d_call: TRBD1; clone_size: .; v_call: TRBV19; cdr3_aa: CASRETGEGNSPLHF; cdr3_nt: TGTGCCAGTAGAGAGACAGGGGAGGGAAATTCACCCCTCCACTTT
j_call: TRBJ1-2; d_call: .; clone_size: .; v_call: TRBV11-2; cdr3_aa: CASSQRAYGYTF; cdr3_nt: TGTGCCAGCAGCCAAAGGGCTTATGGCTACACCTTC
j_call: TRBJ1-5; d_call: .; clone_size: .; v_call: TRBV24-1; cdr3_aa: CATSDLADDGAGHNQPQHF; cdr3_nt: TGTGCCACCAGTGATTTAGCGGACGACGGGGCAGGGCACAATCAGCCCCAGCATTTT
j_call: TRBJ1-1; d_call: TRBD1; clone_size: few; v_call: TRBV6-1; cdr3_aa: CASSELLDRATEAFF; cdr3_nt: TGTGCCAGCAGTGAACTTTTGGACAGGGCAACTGAAGCTTTCTTT
j_call: TRBJ1-5; d_call: .; clone_size: .; v_call: TRBV27; cdr3_aa: CASSFSGGNQPQHF; cdr3_nt: TGTGCCAGCAGTTTTTCCGGGGGCAATCAGCCCCAGCATTTT
j_call: TRBJ2-7; d_call: .; clone_size: .; v_call: TRBV2; cdr3_aa: CASSDRPYEQYF; cdr3_nt: TGTGCCAGCAGTGACCGTCCCTACGAGCAGTACTTC
j_call: TRBJ2-3; d_call: TRBD2; clone_size: .; v_call: TRBV20-1; cdr3_aa: CSASPTSARTDTQYF; cdr3_nt: TGCAGTGCCTCTCCGACTAGCGCTCGCACAGATACGCAGTATTTT
j_call: TRBJ2-3; d_call: .; clone_size: .; v_call: TRBV7-8; cdr3_aa: CASSSGTRLFLVTQYF; cdr3_nt: TGTGCCAGCAGCTCCGGGACAAGACTTTTTTTGGTAACGCAGTATTTT
j_call: TRBJ2-3; d_call: .; clone_size: .; v_call: TRBV20-1; cdr3_aa: CSATTDTQYF; cdr3_nt: TGCAGTGCTACCACAGATACGCAGTATTTT
j_call: TRBJ1-2; d_call: .; clone_size: .; v_call: TRBV11-2; cdr3_aa: CASRSIQRNYGYTF; cdr3_nt: TGTGCCAGCAGGTCGATTCAGAGGAACTATGGCTACACCTTC
j_call: TRBJ2-2; d_call: .; clone_size: .; v_call: TRBV10-1; cdr3_aa: CASSESNTGELFF; cdr3_nt: TGCGCCAGCAGTGAGTCCAACACCGGGGAGCTGTTTTTT
j_call: TRBJ2-1; d_call: TRBD2; clone_size: .; v_call: TRBV11-3; cdr3_aa: CASSLFGGGSSYNEQFF; cdr3_nt: TGTGCCAGCAGCTTATTCGGCGGGGGGAGCTCCTACAATGAGCAGTTCTTC
j_call: TRBJ2-1; d_call: .; clone_size: .; v_call: TRBV20-1; cdr3_aa: CSARDPQRVGNEQFF; cdr3_nt: TGCAGTGCTAGAGATCCCCAGCGGGTGGGCAATGAGCAGTTCTTC
j_call: TRBJ2-7; d_call: TRBD1; clone_size: .; v_call: TRBV11-2; cdr3_aa: CASSLVGTGYEQYF; cdr3_nt: TGTGCCAGCAGCTTAGTTGGGACAGGCTACGAGCAGTACTTC
j_call: TRBJ1-1; d_call: .; clone_size: few; v_call: TRBV10-3; cdr3_aa: CAISENRQPATEAFF; cdr3_nt: TGTGCCATCAGTGAGAATAGACAGCCGGCCACTGAAGCTTTCTTT
j_call: TRBJ2-2; d_call: TRBD2; clone_size: .; v_call: TRBV15; cdr3_aa: CATRRPASGRAGELFF; cdr3_nt: TGTGCCACCAGACGCCCCGCTAGCGGGAGGGCCGGGGAGCTGTTTTTT
j_call: TRBJ2-2; d_call: .; clone_size: once; v_call: TRBV19; cdr3_aa: CAAGQKKPETGELFF; cdr3_nt: TGTGCCGCGGGACAGAAGAAACCTGAAACCGGGGAGCTGTTTTTT
j_call: TRBJ2-1; d_call: TRBD2; clone_size: .; v_call: TRBV20-1; cdr3_aa: CSASGLAGPQDEQFF; cdr3_nt: TGCAGTGCTAGTGGACTAGCGGGACCTCAGGATGAGCAGTTCTTC
j_call: TRBJ2-7; d_call: TRBD2; clone_size: .; v_call: TRBV2; cdr3_aa: CASKWSAGGSKSSYEQYF; cdr3_nt: TGTGCCAGCAAGTGGTCAGCGGGGGGCTCAAAGAGCTCCTACGAGCAGTACTTC
j_call: TRBJ2-7; d_call: TRBD1; clone_size: .; v_call: TRBV19; cdr3_aa: CASSIVDSDRGIYEQYF; cdr3_nt: TGTGCCAGTAGTATTGTTGACTCGGACAGGGGAATCTACGAGCAGTACTTC
j_call: TRBJ1-2; d_call: .; clone_size: .; v_call: TRBV10-3; cdr3_aa: CAISESSAGAGYTF; cdr3_nt: TGTGCCATCAGTGAGTCGTCGGCCGGGGCCGGCTACACCTTC
j_call: TRBJ2-3; d_call: TRBD1; clone_size: .; v_call: TRBV30; cdr3_aa: CAWSVNRGQGAQYF; cdr3_nt: TGTGCCTGGAGTGTAAATCGCGGACAGGGTGCGCAGTATTTT
j_call: TRBJ1-3; d_call: TRBD1; clone_size: .; v_call: TRBV10-2; cdr3_aa: CASSVGQGGNTIYF; cdr3_nt: TGCGCCAGCAGTGTCGGACAGGGCGGAAACACCATATATTTT
j_call: TRBJ2-1; d_call: .; clone_size: .; v_call: TRBV20-1; cdr3_aa: CSARDPNRAGLNNEQFF; cdr3_nt: TGCAGTGCTAGAGATCCCAATAGGGCAGGACTAAACAATGAGCAGTTCTTC
j_call: TRBJ1-1; d_call: TRBD1; clone_size: .; v_call: TRBV20-1; cdr3_aa: CSQHRGTEAFF; cdr3_nt: TGCAGTCAACACAGGGGAACTGAAGCTTTCTTT
j_call: TRBJ2-3; d_call: TRBD2; clone_size: .; v_call: TRBV20-1; cdr3_aa: CSARRAGGRRTDTQYF; cdr3_nt: TGCAGTGCTAGACGCGCGGGAGGGCGTAGGACAGATACGCAGTATTTT
j_call: TRBJ1-2; d_call: .; clone_size: .; v_call: TRBV7-2; cdr3_aa: CASSLEVGRDLLSYGYTF; cdr3_nt: TGTGCCAGCAGCTTAGAAGTGGGCAGGGACTTGTTAAGCTATGGCTACACCTTC
j_call: TRBJ1-2; d_call: .; clone_size: .; v_call: TRBV30; cdr3_aa: CAWSVTETGGYTF; cdr3_nt: TGTGCCTGGAGTGTTACCGAGACGGGTGGCTACACCTTC
j_call: TRBJ1-2; d_call: .; clone_size: few; v_call: TRBV29-1; cdr3_aa: CSVRKSYGYTF; cdr3_nt: TGCAGCGTCCGGAAGTCCTATGGCTACACCTTC